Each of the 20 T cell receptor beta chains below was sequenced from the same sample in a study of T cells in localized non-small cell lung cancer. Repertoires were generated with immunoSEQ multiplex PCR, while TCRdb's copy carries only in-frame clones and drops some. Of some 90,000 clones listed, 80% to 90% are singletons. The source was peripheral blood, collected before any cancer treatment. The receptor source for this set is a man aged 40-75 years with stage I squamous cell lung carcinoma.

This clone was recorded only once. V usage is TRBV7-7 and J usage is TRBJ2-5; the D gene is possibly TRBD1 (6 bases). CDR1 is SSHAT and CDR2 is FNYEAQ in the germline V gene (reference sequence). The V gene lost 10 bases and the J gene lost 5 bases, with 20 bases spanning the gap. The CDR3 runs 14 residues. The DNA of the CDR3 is TGTGCCACAACTCCCACAGGGTCGGAGGAGACCCAGTACTTC. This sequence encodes CATTPTGSEETQYF.

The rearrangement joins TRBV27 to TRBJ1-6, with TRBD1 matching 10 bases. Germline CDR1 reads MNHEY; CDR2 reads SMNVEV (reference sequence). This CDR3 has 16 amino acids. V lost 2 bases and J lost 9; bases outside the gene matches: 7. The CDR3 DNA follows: TGTGCCAGCAGTTTAGGGCGACAGGGGGCAGGTTCACCCCTCCACTTT. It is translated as CASSLGRQGAGSPLHF.

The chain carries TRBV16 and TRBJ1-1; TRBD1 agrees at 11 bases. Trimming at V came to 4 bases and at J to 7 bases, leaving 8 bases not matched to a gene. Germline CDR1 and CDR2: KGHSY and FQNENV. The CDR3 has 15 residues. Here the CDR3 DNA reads TGTGCCAGCAGCCCATTGGGACAGGGGGAAGTTGAAGCTTTCTTT. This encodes CASSPLGQGEVEAFF.

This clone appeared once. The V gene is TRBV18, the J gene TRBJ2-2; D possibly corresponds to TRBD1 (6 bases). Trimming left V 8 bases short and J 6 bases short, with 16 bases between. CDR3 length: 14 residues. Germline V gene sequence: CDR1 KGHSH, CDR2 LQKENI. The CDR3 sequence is CASGGQQSSGELFF. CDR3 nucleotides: TGTGCCAGCGGTGGACAGCAATCCTCCGGGGAGCTGTTTTTT.

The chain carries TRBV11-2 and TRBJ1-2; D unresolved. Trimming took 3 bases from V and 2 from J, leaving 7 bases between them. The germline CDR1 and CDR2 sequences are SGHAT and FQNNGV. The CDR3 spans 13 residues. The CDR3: CASSFLLNYGYTF. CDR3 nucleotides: TGTGCCAGCAGCTTTCTCTTGAACTATGGCTACACCTTC.

CDR3 in DNA: TGCGCCAGCAGCCAAGACGAGAGGGGGCAAAAGCCCCAGCATTTT. This codes for CASSQDERGQKPQHF. The chain combines TRBV4-1 with TRBJ1-5, with 7 bases matching TRBD1. In germline, CDR1 is MGHRA, CDR2 YSYEKL. Trimming at V came to 0 bases and at J to 8 bases, leaving 7 bases not matched to a gene. CDR3 length equals 15 residues.

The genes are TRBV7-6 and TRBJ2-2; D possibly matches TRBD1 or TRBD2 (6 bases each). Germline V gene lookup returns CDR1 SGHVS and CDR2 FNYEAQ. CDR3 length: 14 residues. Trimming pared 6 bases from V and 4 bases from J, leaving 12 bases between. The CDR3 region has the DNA TGTGCCAGCAGGTCGGGGGCCAGCACCGGGGAGCTGTTTTTT. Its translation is CASRSGASTGELFF.

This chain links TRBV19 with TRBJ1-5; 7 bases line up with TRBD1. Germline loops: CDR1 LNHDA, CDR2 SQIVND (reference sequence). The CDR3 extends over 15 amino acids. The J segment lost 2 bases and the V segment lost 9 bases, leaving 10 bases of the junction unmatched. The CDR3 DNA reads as TGTGCCAGCACCAGGGGGGCGGGAGGCAATCAGCCCCAGCATTTT. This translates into CASTRGAGGNQPQHF.

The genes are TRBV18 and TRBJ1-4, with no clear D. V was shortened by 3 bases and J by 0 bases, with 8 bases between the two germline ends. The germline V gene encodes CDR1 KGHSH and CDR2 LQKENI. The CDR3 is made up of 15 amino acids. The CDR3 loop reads CASSPSITTNEKLFF. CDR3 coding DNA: TGTGCCAGCTCACCCTCTATTACAACTAATGAAAAACTGTTTTTT. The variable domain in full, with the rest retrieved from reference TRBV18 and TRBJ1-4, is NAGVMQNPRHLVRRRGQEARLRCSPMKGHSHVYWYRQLPEEGLKFMVYLQKENIIDESGMPKERFSAEFPKEGPSILRIQQVVRGDSAAYFCASSPSITTNEKLFFGSGTQLSVL.

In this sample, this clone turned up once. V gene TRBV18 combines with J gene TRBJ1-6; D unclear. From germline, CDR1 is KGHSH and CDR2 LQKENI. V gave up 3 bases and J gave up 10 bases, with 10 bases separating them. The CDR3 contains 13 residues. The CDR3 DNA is TGTGCCAGCTCACCTGGAGGCGAATCACCCCTCCACTTT. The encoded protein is CASSPGGESPLHF. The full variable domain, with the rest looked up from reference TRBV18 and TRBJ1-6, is NAGVMQNPRHLVRRRGQEARLRCSPMKGHSHVYWYRQLPEEGLKFMVYLQKENIIDESGMPKERFSAEFPKEGPSILRIQQVVRGDSAAYFCASSPGGESPLHFGNGTRLTVT.

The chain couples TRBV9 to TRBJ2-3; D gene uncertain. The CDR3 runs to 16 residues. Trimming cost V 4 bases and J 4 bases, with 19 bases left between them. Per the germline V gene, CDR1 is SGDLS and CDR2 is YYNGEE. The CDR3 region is CASSPRGSARADTQYF. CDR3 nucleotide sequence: TGTGCCAGCAGCCCCCGCGGCAGCGCCCGTGCAGATACGCAGTATTTT.

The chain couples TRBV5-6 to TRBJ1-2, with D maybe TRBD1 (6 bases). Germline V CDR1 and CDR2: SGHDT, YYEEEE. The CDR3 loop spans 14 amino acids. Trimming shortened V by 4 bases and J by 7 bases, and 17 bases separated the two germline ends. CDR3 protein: CASSPVGGQRGYTF. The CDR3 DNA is TGTGCCAGCAGCCCGGTCGGGGGGCAGCGTGGCTACACCTTC.

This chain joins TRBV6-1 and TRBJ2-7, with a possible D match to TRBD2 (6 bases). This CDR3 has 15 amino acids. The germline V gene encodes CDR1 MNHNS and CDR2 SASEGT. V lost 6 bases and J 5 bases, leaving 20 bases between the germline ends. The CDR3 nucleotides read TGTGCCAGCAGAAACCGGGACTCAGACCTCCACGAGCAGTACTTC. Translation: CASRNRDSDLHEQYF.

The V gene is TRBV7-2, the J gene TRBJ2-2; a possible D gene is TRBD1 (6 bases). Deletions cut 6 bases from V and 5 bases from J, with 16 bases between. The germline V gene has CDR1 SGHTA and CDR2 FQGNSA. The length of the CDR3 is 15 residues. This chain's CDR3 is CASRSGTTWTGELFF. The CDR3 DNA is TGTGCCAGCAGATCCGGGACAACCTGGACCGGGGAGCTGTTTTTT. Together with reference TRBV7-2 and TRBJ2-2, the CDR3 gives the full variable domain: GAGVSQSPSNKVTEKGKDVELRCDPISGHTALYWYRQSLGQGLEFLIYFQGNSAPDKSGLPSDRFSAERTGGSVSTLTIQRTQQEDSAVYLCASRSGTTWTGELFFGEGSRLTVL.

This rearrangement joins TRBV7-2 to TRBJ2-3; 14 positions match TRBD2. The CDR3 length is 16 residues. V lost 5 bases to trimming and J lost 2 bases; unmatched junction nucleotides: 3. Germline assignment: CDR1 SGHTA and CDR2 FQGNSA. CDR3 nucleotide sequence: TGTGCCAGCAGCAAGGGACTAGCGGGGGACACAGATACGCAGTATTTT. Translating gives CASSKGLAGDTDTQYF.

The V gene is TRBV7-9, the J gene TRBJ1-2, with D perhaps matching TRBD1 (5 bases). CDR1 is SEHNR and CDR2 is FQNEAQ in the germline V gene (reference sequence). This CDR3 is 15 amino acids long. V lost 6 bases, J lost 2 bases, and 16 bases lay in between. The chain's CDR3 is CASSPAGVPNYGYTF. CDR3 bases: TGTGCCAGCAGTCCCGCGGGGGTCCCAAACTATGGCTACACCTTC.

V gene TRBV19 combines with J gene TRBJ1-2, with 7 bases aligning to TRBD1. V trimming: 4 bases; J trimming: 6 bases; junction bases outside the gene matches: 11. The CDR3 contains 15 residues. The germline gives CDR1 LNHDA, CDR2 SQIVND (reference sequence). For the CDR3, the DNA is TGTGCCAGTAGTACAGAATCAACAGGGGAGCATGGCTACACCTTC. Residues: CASSTESTGEHGYTF.

CDR3 in amino acids: CASSQGTGNTGELFF. The DNA for the CDR3 is TGTGCCAGCTCCCAAGGGACAGGGAACACCGGGGAGCTGTTTTTT. V is TRBV18 and J is TRBJ2-2; 8 bases match TRBD1. Looked up from germline, CDR1 is KGHSH and CDR2 is LQKENI. Trimming cost V 6 bases and J 1 base; bases outside gene matches: 4. The CDR3 spans 15 residues.

The CDR3 nucleotides read TGTGCCAGCAGTTTATTTGCCAGGGGGAGTGGCTATGGCTACACCTTC. Its protein is CASSLFARGSGYGYTF. The J gene is TRBJ1-2, the V gene TRBV28; 7 nucleotides match TRBD1. CDR3 length: 16 residues. Germline V CDR1 and CDR2: MDHEN, SYDVKM. With 1 base clipped from V and 4 bases from J, the junction kept 9 bases outside the gene matches.

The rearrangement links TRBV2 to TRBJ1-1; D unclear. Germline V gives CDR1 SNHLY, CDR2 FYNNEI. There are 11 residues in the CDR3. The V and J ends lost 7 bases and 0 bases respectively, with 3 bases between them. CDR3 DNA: TGTGCCAGCACCATGAACACTGAAGCTTTCTTT. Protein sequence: CASTMNTEAFF.